The rows below give T cell receptor beta chains drawn from one sample of a study of blood T cell repertoires in COVID-19. Assay: immunoSEQ multiplex PCR; the TCRdb copy retains only in-frame clones and omits some. The table includes 55,000 to 60,000 clones, about 70% detected once. Specimen: peripheral blood. These receptor sequences come from a man in his fifties with active or convalescent COVID-19. Both conserved end residues are part of each CDR3. The D gene is left open where the match is weak. Size tells how often a clone was seen (once, few, many) or the class of an expanded clone, and some rows leave it out.

CDR3aa	CDR3nt	abundance	v_gene	j_gene	len	d_gene
CASSYSRAGNSPLHF	TGTGCCAGCAGTTACTCGCGGGCGGGGAATTCACCCCTCCACTTT	NA	TRBV6-5	TRBJ1-6	15	NA
CASSLQGSGANVLTF	TGTGCCAGCAGCTTACAGGGCTCAGGGGCCAACGTCCTGACTTTC	NA	TRBV5-4	TRBJ2-6	15	NA
CASIREGNEKLFF	TGTGCCAGCATTCGGGAGGGAAATGAAAAACTGTTTTTT	NA	TRBV6-5	TRBJ1-4	13	NA
CASSLIGTGAPTGANVLTF	TGTGCCAGCAGCTTAATCGGGACAGGGGCTCCAACAGGGGCCAACGTCCTGACTTTC	few	TRBV7-9	TRBJ2-6	19	TRBD1
CASSLDRVYEQYF	TGTGCCAGCTCACTAGACAGGGTTTACGAGCAGTACTTC	NA	TRBV18	TRBJ2-7	13	TRBD1
CASRTELMNTEAFF	TGCGCCAGCAGGACAGAATTGATGAACACTGAAGCTTTCTTT	many	TRBV5-1	TRBJ1-1	14	NA
CASSRGGSNTEAFF	TGTGCCAGCAGCCGCGGAGGGTCCAACACTGAAGCTTTCTTT	few	TRBV7-3	TRBJ1-1	14	NA
CASSLVSGSSKNEQFF	TGTGCCAGCAGCTTAGTTAGCGGGAGTAGTAAGAATGAGCAGTTCTTC	NA	TRBV11-2	TRBJ2-1	16	TRBD2
CASTLGFGRETQYF	TGTGCCAGCACTCTGGGGTTCGGGAGGGAGACCCAGTACTTC	NA	TRBV5-8	TRBJ2-5	14	TRBD2
CSAGKQGHPYEQYF	TGCAGCGCCGGAAAACAGGGGCATCCATACGAGCAGTACTTC	NA	TRBV29-1	TRBJ2-7	14	TRBD1
CASTSTGYSNEKLFF	TGTGCCAGCACCTCAACGGGATATTCTAATGAAAAACTGTTTTTT	NA	TRBV2	TRBJ1-4	15	NA
CASSWDRGHNEQFF	TGTGCCAGCAGCTGGGACAGAGGCCACAATGAGCAGTTCTTC	NA	TRBV27	TRBJ2-1	14	TRBD1
CASSRSESLHNEQFF	TGTGCCAGCTCTCGGAGCGAGTCTTTACACAATGAGCAGTTCTTC	NA	TRBV2	TRBJ2-1	15	NA
CASSVGTGVRNTIYF	TGTGCCAGCAGCGTCGGGACAGGTGTCCGAAACACCATATATTTT	NA	TRBV11-1	TRBJ1-3	15	TRBD1
CASTTWTGEKLFF	TGTGCCAGCACAACATGGACGGGAGAAAAACTGTTTTTT	NA	TRBV27	TRBJ1-4	13	NA
CASSENGGRSNQPQHF	TGTGCCAGCAGTGAAAACGGGGGGAGAAGCAATCAGCCCCAGCATTTT	NA	TRBV2	TRBJ1-5	16	NA
CASSGTSGSTDTQYF	TGTGCCAGCAGCGGCACTAGCGGGAGCACAGATACGCAGTATTTT	NA	TRBV9	TRBJ2-3	15	TRBD2
CASSIGGTLSGANVLTF	TGTGCCAGTAGTATAGGTGGGACTCTCTCTGGGGCCAACGTCCTGACTTTC	NA	TRBV19	TRBJ2-6	17	NA
CASRDSGTEAYEQYF	TGTGCCAGCAGGGATAGCGGGACAGAGGCCTACGAGCAGTACTTC	NA	TRBV25-1	TRBJ2-7	15	NA
CASSQAAANTEAFF	TGTGCCAGCAGCCAAGCCGCGGCGAACACTGAAGCTTTCTTT	NA	TRBV3-1/TRBV3-2	TRBJ1-1	14	NA
CATSRDGGASQPQHF	TGTGCCACCAGCAGAGACGGGGGGGCGAGTCAGCCCCAGCATTTT	NA	TRBV15	TRBJ1-5	15	NA
CASSYRGGILHF	TGTGCCAGCAGTTACCGGGGAGGGATACTCCACTTT	NA	TRBV6-5	TRBJ1-6	12	NA
CASSLDAANEKLFF	TGCGCCAGCAGCTTGGACGCGGCTAATGAAAAACTGTTTTTT	once	TRBV5-1	TRBJ1-4	14	NA
CASTLAGVGETQYF	TGTGCCAGCACTTTAGCGGGAGTGGGAGAGACCCAGTACTTC	once	TRBV7-2	TRBJ2-5	14	TRBD2
CASSSPGQSGEQFF	TGTGCCAGCAGTTCCCCCGGACAGTCCGGTGAGCAGTTCTTC	once	TRBV27	TRBJ2-1	14	NA
CASSFGGPYEQYF	TGCGCCAGCAGCTTCGGGGGGCCCTACGAGCAGTACTTC	NA	TRBV5-1	TRBJ2-7	13	NA
CATSKAGASYNEQFF	TGTGCCACCAGCAAAGCGGGAGCATCCTACAATGAGCAGTTCTTC	few	TRBV15	TRBJ2-1	15	TRBD2
CATSRLAGDTYNEQFF	TGTGCCACCAGCAGACTAGCGGGGGACACCTACAATGAGCAGTTCTTC	NA	TRBV15	TRBJ2-1	16	TRBD2
CASSPPREAETQYF	TGTGCCAGCAGCCCACCGCGGGAGGCCGAGACCCAGTACTTC	NA	TRBV11-2	TRBJ2-5	14	TRBD2
CASSENTGSGYTF	TGTGCCAGCAGCGAAAATACAGGGTCTGGCTACACCTTC	NA	TRBV7-3	TRBJ1-2	13	NA
CASSWGTGGNTEAFF	TGTGCCAGCAGCTGGGGGACAGGGGGGAACACTGAAGCTTTCTTT	NA	TRBV5-5	TRBJ1-1	15	TRBD1
CASSVGVRDYGYTF	TGTGCCAGCAGCGTAGGGGTTCGGGACTATGGCTACACCTTC	NA	TRBV9	TRBJ1-2	14	NA
CASGGAGDTQYF	TGTGCCAGCGGGGGGGCCGGAGATACGCAGTATTTT	NA	TRBV7-3	TRBJ2-3	12	NA
CASSNTGGAGTEAFF	TGTGCCAGTAGCAACACAGGGGGCGCCGGCACTGAAGCTTTCTTT	NA	TRBV19	TRBJ1-1	15	TRBD1
CAIQQGNTEAFF	TGTGCCATACAACAGGGGAACACTGAAGCTTTCTTT	NA	TRBV10-3	TRBJ1-1	12	NA
CASSVELTDTQYF	TGTGCCAGCAGTGTGGAGCTCACAGATACGCAGTATTTT	NA	TRBV6-4	TRBJ2-3	13	NA
CASSTPTSGRTDTQYF	TGTGCCAGCAGTACGCCGACTAGCGGTAGAACAGATACGCAGTATTTT	once	TRBV25-1	TRBJ2-3	16	TRBD2
CASSGRNQPQHF	TGTGCCAGCAGTGGCAGGAACCAGCCCCAGCATTTT	NA	TRBV12-3/TRBV12-4	TRBJ1-5	12	NA
CASSLAAGVYQETQYF	TGTGCCAGCAGCTTAGCCGCAGGGGTTTACCAAGAGACCCAGTACTTC	few	TRBV7-2	TRBJ2-5	16	NA
CASNVGGGEDTQYF	TGTGCCAGCAACGTGGGCGGGGGAGAAGATACGCAGTATTTT	NA	TRBV9	TRBJ2-3	14	TRBD2
CASSFDREAFF	TGTGCCAGCTCGTTCGACAGGGAAGCTTTCTTT	NA	TRBV18	TRBJ1-1	11	NA
CASSLSEAQHF	TGTGCCAGCAGCCTTTCCGAGGCCCAGCATTTT	NA	TRBV12-3/TRBV12-4	TRBJ1-5	11	NA
CASRRESANEKLFF	TGTGCCAGCAGGAGGGAATCGGCTAATGAAAAACTGTTTTTT	NA	TRBV5-4	TRBJ1-4	14	NA
CASSYRGNSGHEQYF	TGTGCCAGCAGCTACAGGGGGAACAGCGGTCACGAGCAGTACTTC	NA	TRBV11-3	TRBJ2-7	15	TRBD1
CASGQINSPLHF	TGTGCCAGTGGACAAATAAATTCACCCCTCCACTTT	NA	TRBV19	TRBJ1-6	12	NA
CASSDLGGQGSIGELFF	TGTGCCAGCAGTGATCTGGGGGGACAGGGGTCGATCGGGGAGCTGTTTTTT	NA	TRBV25-1	TRBJ2-2	17	TRBD1
CASARGSGNTGELFF	TGTGCCAGCGCGCGGGGTTCTGGGAACACCGGGGAGCTGTTTTTT	few	TRBV3-1/TRBV3-2	TRBJ2-2	15	NA
CASSPYGGGEKLFF	TGTGCCAGCAGTCCCTATGGGGGCGGTGAAAAACTGTTTTTT	NA	TRBV27	TRBJ1-4	14	NA
CASSLDRGETQYF	TGTGCCAGCAGCTTGGACAGGGGAGAGACCCAGTACTTC	NA	TRBV12-3/TRBV12-4	TRBJ2-5	13	TRBD1